A single sample gave rise to the 27 T cell receptor beta chains below, sequenced in a study of neurological immune-mediated disorders. Each CDR3 protein is one row after TCRdb ran MiXCR on the 5' RACE reads. This table holds tens of thousands of distinct CDR3 sequences, just over 2.5% found once. Source material: PBMCs. The receptors here all came from a woman in her 30s with multiple sclerosis.

This rearrangement joins TRBV7-2 to TRBJ1-1; D is unresolved. V was trimmed by 1 base and J by 11 bases, leaving 11 bases between them. The CDR3 is 12 amino acids. Germline-derived CDR1 and CDR2 are SGHTA and FQGNSA. The CDR3 region is CASSLVSPGAFF. The CDR3 DNA reads as TGTGCCAGCAGCTTAGTGAGCCCGGGGGCTTTCTTT.

This clonotype was observed a handful of times. The rearrangement joins TRBV28 to TRBJ1-5; D is ambiguous. The CDR3 spans 18 residues. Trimming shortened V by 5 bases and J by 5 bases, and 25 bases separated the two germline ends. The germline gives CDR1 MDHEN, CDR2 SYDVKM. The CDR3 protein is CASSISTAVGGVHQPQHF. CDR3 in DNA: TGTGCCAGCAGTATTTCCACAGCGGTGGGTGGGGTCCATCAGCCCCAGCATTTT. Combining the CDR3 with reference TRBV28 and TRBJ1-5 gives the whole variable domain DVKVTQSSRYLVKRTGEKVFLECVQDMDHENMFWYRQDPGLGLRLIYFSYDVKMKEKGDIPEGYSVSREKKERFSLILESASTNQTSMYLCASSISTAVGGVHQPQHFGDGTRLSIL.

This clonotype was counted ten times or more. The chain recombines TRBV7-2 with TRBJ2-7, with TRBD2 matching 12 bases. The V segment lost 2 bases and the J segment 7 bases; nucleotides outside the gene matches: 6. Germline CDR1 reads SGHTA; CDR2 reads FQGNSA. There are 15 residues in the CDR3. Here the CDR3 reads CASSLQTSGGPEQYF. The CDR3, as DNA: TGTGCCAGCAGCTTACAGACTAGCGGGGGACCTGAGCAGTACTTC.

This clonotype was observed at least ten times. The V gene is TRBV20-1, the J gene TRBJ2-7; 7 bases are a match to TRBD1. CDR3 length: 15 amino acids. Unmatched junction bases numbered 12, after V lost 3 bases and J lost 4 bases. The germline V gene encodes CDR1 DFQATT and CDR2 SNEGSKA (reference sequence). This CDR3 is CSASILDRVGYEQYF. The CDR3 DNA reads as TGCAGTGCTAGTATCCTTGACAGGGTTGGTTACGAGCAGTACTTC.

This clonotype was counted at least ten times. The J gene is TRBJ2-7, the V gene TRBV28, with TRBD1 identical over 7 bases. The CDR3 has 15 amino acids. The trim removed 4 bases at V and 2 bases at J, leaving 8 bases unmatched. Germline CDR1 MDHEN, CDR2 SYDVKM. In DNA, the CDR3 is TGTGCCAGCAGTTCCCGACAGGGATTCCCCTACGAGCAGTACTTC. Its protein is CASSSRQGFPYEQYF.

This clonotype appeared many times. The gene calls are TRBV7-2 and TRBJ1-2; 8 nucleotides line up with TRBD1. V trimming: 5 bases; J trimming: 3 bases; junction bases outside the gene matches: 11. This CDR3 spans 16 amino acids. Germline assignment: CDR1 SGHTA and CDR2 FQGNSA. CDR3 protein: CASSTDSQGEYYGYTF. The DNA of the CDR3 is TGTGCCAGCAGCACCGATTCACAGGGGGAGTACTATGGCTACACCTTC.

This clonotype came up many times. This sequence joins TRBV12-3 or TRBV12-4 and TRBJ2-3; D gene ambiguous. This CDR3 is 13 amino acids long. V lost 2 bases and J lost 2, with 5 bases in between. CDR3 protein: CASSLPATDTQYF. The CDR3, as DNA: TGTGCCAGCAGTTTACCGGCCACAGATACGCAGTATTTT.

Many counts were recorded for this clonotype. V usage is TRBV24-1 and J usage is TRBJ2-5; 11 positions agree with TRBD2. Germline assignment: CDR1 KGHDR and CDR2 SFDVKD. V was pared by 5 bases and J by 5 bases, with 6 bases of the junction left unmatched. The CDR3 covers 15 residues. DNA of the CDR3: TGTGCCACCAGTGCCTTAGCGGGAGGGCGGGAGACCCAGTACTTC. Encoded protein: CATSALAGGRETQYF.

This clonotype was counted at least ten times. The chain uses TRBV29-1 and TRBJ1-2; TRBD1 is a possible D gene (6 bases). Germline V gives CDR1 SQVTM, CDR2 ANQGSEA. Deletions cut 4 bases from V and 6 bases from J, with 9 bases between. CDR3 length: 11 residues. The DNA for the CDR3 is TGCAGCGTTGGCCAGGGGAATGGCTACACCTTC. Translated: CSVGQGNGYTF.

This clonotype was counted at least ten times. The chain carries TRBV12-3 or TRBV12-4 and TRBJ1-2; maybe TRBD1 (5 bases). Trimming removed 7 bases at V and 3 bases at J, with 9 bases between. The CDR3 extends over 12 amino acids. CDR3 protein: CASIGDDYGYTF. Here the CDR3 DNA reads TGTGCCAGCATTGGGGACGACTATGGCTACACCTTC.

This clonotype was observed at least ten times. This chain joins TRBV20-1 and TRBJ1-1; no clear D gene. Trimming pared 5 bases from V and 3 bases from J, leaving 4 bases between. The CDR3 has 10 residues. From germline, CDR1 is DFQATT and CDR2 SNEGSKA (reference sequence). CDR3 loop: CSAYDTEAFF. The CDR3 nucleotides are TGCAGTGCTTACGACACTGAAGCTTTCTTT.

This clonotype was counted many times. The CDR3 here is CASSWTSGSYEQYF. The CDR3 DNA is TGTGCCAGCAGCTGGACTAGCGGGAGTTACGAGCAGTACTTC. This chain joins TRBV7-2 and TRBJ2-7; 13 bases line up with TRBD2. The length of the CDR3 is 14 residues. CDR1 and CDR2 from the germline V gene are SGHTA and FQGNSA. After removal of 4 bases from V and 4 bases from J, the junction contained 1 base not matched to a gene.

This clonotype was seen repeatedly, ten times or more. The chain combines TRBV24-1 with TRBJ2-2, with D perhaps TRBD1 (5 bases). The germline gives CDR1 KGHDR, CDR2 SFDVKD. Trimming removed 5 bases at V and 3 bases at J, with 9 bases between. This CDR3 spans 14 amino acids. The CDR3 nucleotides are TGTGCCACCAGTGCCCGACAGTACACCGGGGAGCTGTTTTTT. Translating gives CATSARQYTGELFF.

There are many counts of this clonotype. The chain uses TRBV30 and TRBJ1-1; perhaps TRBD1 as D (6 bases). From germline, CDR1 is GTSNPN and CDR2 SVGIG (reference sequence). V was trimmed by 5 bases and J by 1 base, leaving 14 bases between them. The CDR3 totals 14 residues. Here the CDR3 DNA reads TGTGCCTGGGCCCATGGGGGGGCGAACACTGAAGCTTTCTTT. It yields the protein CAWAHGGANTEAFF.

This clonotype was counted at least ten times. The chain has TRBV20-1 and TRBJ1-5, with D maybe TRBD1 (5 bases). The germline V gene has CDR1 DFQATT and CDR2 SNEGSKA (reference sequence). V was shortened by 4 bases and J by 2 bases, with 6 bases between the two germline ends. The CDR3 has 12 residues. CDR3 loop: CSAMGGNQPQHF. The CDR3 nucleotides read TGCAGTGCTATGGGGGGCAATCAGCCCCAGCATTTT.

There are many counts of this clonotype. This chain uses TRBV12-3 or TRBV12-4 with TRBJ1-5, with D unresolved. CDR3 length: 13 amino acids. V was shortened by 7 bases and J by 7 bases, with 14 bases between the two germline ends. This chain's CDR3 is CASTLENPQPQHF. CDR3 DNA: TGTGCCAGCACCCTCGAGAACCCACAGCCCCAGCATTTT.

This clonotype has a count of ten or more. The chain recombines TRBV28 with TRBJ1-2; unclear D gene. This CDR3 has 11 amino acids. Germline values: CDR1 MDHEN, CDR2 SYDVKM. V dropped 4 bases and J dropped 4 bases, with 4 bases sitting between them. The CDR3 DNA sequence: TGTGCCAGCAGTTCCGTCTATGGCTACACCTTC. It encodes CASSSVYGYTF.

At least ten counts were recorded for this clonotype. This chain connects TRBV20-1 to TRBJ1-2; TRBD1 matches at 7 bases. The ends lost 2 bases at V and 6 bases at J; junction bases unmatched: 3. In germline, CDR1 is DFQATT, CDR2 SNEGSKA (reference sequence). The CDR3 sequence is 12 residues long. The chain's CDR3 is CSARSRGDGYTF. The CDR3 DNA sequence: TGCAGTGCTAGATCCAGGGGGGATGGCTACACCTTC.

In this sample, this clonotype turned up many times. The chain carries TRBV27 and TRBJ2-2; D is unresolved. This CDR3 comprises 14 residues. The V end was cut by 6 bases, the J end by 3 bases, with 11 bases between. Germline V lookup: CDR1 MNHEY, CDR2 SMNVEV (reference sequence). This chain's CDR3 is CASSRQYYTGELFF. The CDR3 nucleotides read TGTGCCAGCAGCCGGCAGTACTACACCGGGGAGCTGTTTTTT.

This clonotype was recorded at least ten times. The chain links TRBV5-1 to TRBJ2-1; D gene ambiguous. The CDR3 is 12 amino acids. V lost 0 bases and J lost 12, with 10 bases in between. Germline V gene data show CDR1 as SGHRS and CDR2 as YFSETQ. CDR3 sequence (DNA): TGCGCCAGCAGCTTGGAGGGATCTATGCAGTTCTTC. It specifies CASSLEGSMQFF.

This clonotype was counted at least ten times. The chain combines TRBV7-9 with TRBJ2-7; D remains ambiguous. Trimming took off 4 bases at V and 5 bases at J, with 12 bases between the two ends. In germline, CDR1 is SEHNR, CDR2 FQNEAQ (reference sequence). This CDR3 region has 13 residues. The CDR3 protein is CASSSQVGDEQYF. CDR3 bases: TGTGCCAGCAGCTCCCAAGTAGGTGACGAGCAGTACTTC.

This clonotype was seen only a few times. The chain links TRBV2 to TRBJ2-5, with TRBD2 matching 8 bases. The J segment lost 5 bases and the V segment lost 7 bases, leaving 6 bases of the junction unmatched. Germline V gene sequence: CDR1 SNHLY, CDR2 FYNNEI. The CDR3 consists of 13 residues. CDR3 loop: CASIFSGTETQYF. The CDR3 DNA sequence: TGTGCCAGCATCTTTAGCGGGACTGAGACCCAGTACTTC.

This clonotype was seen repeatedly, ten times or more. This chain's CDR3 is CSAPGLATDTQYF. CDR3 in DNA: TGCAGTGCTCCGGGACTAGCGACAGATACGCAGTATTTT. The rearrangement uses TRBV20-1 and TRBJ2-3; the match to TRBD2 covers 10 bases. In germline, CDR1 is DFQATT, CDR2 SNEGSKA (reference sequence). The CDR3 has 13 amino acids. V dropped 5 bases and J dropped 3; count of bases not matched to a gene: 2.

The V and J genes are TRBV6-6 and TRBJ1-1; D gene unclear. Trimming took off 7 bases at V and 1 base at J, with 13 bases between the two ends. The germline V gene has CDR1 MNHNY and CDR2 SVGAGI (reference sequence). CDR3 length equals 14 residues. The CDR3, as DNA: TGTGCCAGCACAGCCATATCAGGGAACACTGAAGCTTTCTTT. It is translated as CASTAISGNTEAFF.

The sample holds many counts of this clonotype. The rearrangement joins TRBV6-6 to TRBJ2-2; TRBD2 agrees at 8 bases. The germline V gene has CDR1 MNHNY and CDR2 SVGAGI (reference sequence). The CDR3 consists of 15 residues. Losses at the gene ends were 2 bases for V and 8 bases for J; bases not matched to a gene: 7. CDR3: CASSYRAGAYGELFF. CDR3 nucleotides: TGTGCCAGCAGTTACAGAGCGGGAGCGTATGGGGAGCTGTTTTTT.

This clonotype was seen at least ten times. J is TRBJ2-7 and V is TRBV20-1; a possible D gene is TRBD2 (6 bases). Germline CDR1 reads DFQATT; CDR2 reads SNEGSKA (reference sequence). CDR3 length: 15 amino acids. V was clipped by 3 bases and J by 0 bases, with 15 bases between them. CDR3 loop: CSARVASASSYEQYF. CDR3 bases: TGCAGTGCTAGGGTAGCTAGCGCCAGCTCCTACGAGCAGTACTTC.

This clonotype came up many times. The chain employs TRBV7-2 and TRBJ2-7; TRBD2 matches at 11 bases. This CDR3 has 13 amino acids. After removal of 8 bases from V and 3 bases from J, the junction contained 3 bases not matched to a gene. The germline gives CDR1 SGHTA, CDR2 FQGNSA. The CDR3 spells CASLAGGSYEQYF. CDR3 in DNA: TGTGCCAGCCTAGCGGGAGGAAGCTACGAGCAGTACTTC.